This T cell receptor (beta chain) was profiled in a study of blood T cell repertoires in COVID-19. In germline, CDR1 is SGHTS, CDR2 YDEGEE. This CDR3 is built from 14 residues. The V and J ends lost 6 bases and 2 bases respectively, with 14 bases between them. Clones were read by immunoSEQ multiplex PCR, and TCRdb kept only the in-frame ones, dropping some. The sample holds more than 150,000 clones, approximately 82% seen once. The chain carries TRBV5-8 and TRBJ1-2, with a tentative D call TRBD1 (6 bases). Source material: peripheral blood. The source is a woman aged 45-65 years with acute or convalescent COVID-19. CDR3 nucleotides: TGTGCCAGCACCCCGACCAGGGGAAACTATGGCTACACCTTC. Its translation is CASTPTRGNYGYTF.